This TCR beta chain stems from a study of T-cell memory formation after mild COVID-19. Across the whole study: TCR clusters were mostly donor specific.

Study-level findings and limits: CD4+ bias marked clones expanding day 15 to 37, unlike balanced contracting clones. CM and EM subsets held most contracting CD4+ clones; EMRA held CD8+ ones. Second-wave clones with a day 37 peak had unconfirmed SARS-CoV-2 specificity.

V gave up 5 bases and J gave up 7 bases, with 3 bases separating them. The germline V gene has CDR1 SEHNR and CDR2 FQNEAQ (reference sequence). This CDR3 contains 10 residues. TCRdb analysed the 5' RACE reads with MiXCR anew, one entry per CDR3 protein. Of around 340,000 distinct CDR3 sequences listed, under 15% are singletons. Worth noting for this clonotype: Its antigen remains unidentified.

The sequence came from a man aged 18 to 35 who had mild COVID-19 (a few samples of this study predate the infection). Cell type and time point are not known. The V call is TRBV7-9, the J call TRBJ2-1; D remains ambiguous. Sequencing used PBMCs or a T cell subset sorted from them (not recorded which). The CDR3 region has the DNA TGTGCCAGCAGCGTGAATGAGCAGTTCTTC. It yields the protein CASSVNEQFF.